This T cell receptor beta chain was sequenced in a study of T cells in Graves' hyperthyroidism and ophthalmopathy. The germline CDR1 and CDR2 sequences are SQVTM and ANQGSEA. This CDR3 comprises 13 residues. For this clonotype: A junction boundary mismatches the germline segment, possibly from a read error.

RNA transcripts were the template for amplifying TCR beta CDR3 regions. The HTBI primer set served for first-round RT-PCR of the TCR CDR3. From the multiplex PCR reads, TCRdb called clonotypes with MiXCR, one entry per CDR3 protein. The sample yields about 510,000 distinct CDR3 sequences, over 45% seen once. The V call is TRBV29-1, the J call TRBJ2-6; TRBD1 might be the D (6 bases). Source material: peripheral blood or thyroid tissue (not recorded which). This TCR came from an adult woman with Graves' disease, either hyperthyroidism or ophthalmopathy (not recorded which). CDR3 nucleotide sequence: TGCAGCGTTGAAGTCGGCAGGGGCGGCACTGAAGCTTTC. It translates to CSVEVGRGGTEAF.